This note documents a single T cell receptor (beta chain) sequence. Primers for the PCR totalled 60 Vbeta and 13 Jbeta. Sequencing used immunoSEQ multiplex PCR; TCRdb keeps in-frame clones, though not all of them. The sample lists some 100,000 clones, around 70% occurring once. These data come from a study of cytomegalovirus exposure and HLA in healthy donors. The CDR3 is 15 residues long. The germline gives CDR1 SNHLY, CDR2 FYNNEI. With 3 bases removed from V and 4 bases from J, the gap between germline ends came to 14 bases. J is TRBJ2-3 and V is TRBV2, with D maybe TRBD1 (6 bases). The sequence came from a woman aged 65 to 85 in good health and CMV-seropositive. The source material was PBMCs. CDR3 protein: CASSDQGTSADTQYF. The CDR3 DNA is TGTGCCAGCAGTGATCAGGGGACCTCCGCAGATACGCAGTATTTT. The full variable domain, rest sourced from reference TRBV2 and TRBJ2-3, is EPEVTQTPSHQVTQMGQEVILRCVPISNHLYFYWYRQILGQKVEFLVSFYNNEISEKSEIFDDQFSVERPDGSNFTLKIRSTKLEDSAMYFCASSDQGTSADTQYFGPGTRLTVL.